This T cell receptor (beta chain) was retrieved from a study of blood T cells in healthy people across ages. Broader study findings: Since the PBMCs were unsorted, naive and antigen-experienced cells could not be conclusively compared. Diversity was higher, and naive CD4+ cells more numerous, in long-lived donors than in aged donors. Getting older went along with TCR beta diversity per million T cells dropping roughly linearly.

This CDR3 comprises 16 residues. CDR1 and CDR2 (germline): SGHAT, FQDESV (reference sequence). Unmatched junction bases numbered 10, after V lost 1 base and J lost 7 bases. A remark on this clonotype: Its antigen is unidentified.

Then a second PCR, running about 7 to 11 cycles, was carried out with a sample-barcoded 5' primer and a J-beta primer mix. TCRdb fed the 5' RACE reads into MiXCR, producing one record per CDR3 protein. The table has roughly 1,500,000 distinct CDR3 sequences, 40% to 50% seen once. The rearrangement uses TRBV11-1 and TRBJ2-1, with 7 bases identical to TRBD2. Sequencing was carried out using blood. This TCR came from a woman aged 18 to 35 in good health. The CDR3, as DNA: TGTGCCAGCAGCTTAGGGGGCGGGAGTATAAAGAATGAGCAGTTCTTC. Its translation: CASSLGGGSIKNEQFF.